The entry that follows covers one T cell receptor (beta chain) sequence. Its antigen is unidentified. These data belong to a study of prognosis after radiotherapy for stage I lung cancer. Notes on the study in general: Unique TCR clone counts were lower following stereotactic body radiation therapy (median roughly 10,000 versus 7,000).

Amplification of TCR beta CDR3 from genomic DNA used two-round multiplex PCR. TRBV and TRBJ genes each had their own specific primers in first-round PCR. TCRdb re-called the multiplex PCR reads with MiXCR, one entry per CDR3 protein. The table shows about 35,000 distinct CDR3 sequences, with less than 45% occurring only once. There were roughly 5.8 milliliters of peripheral blood drawn at each of two time points. The sequences come from PBMCs, collected before or after stereotactic body radiation therapy (not recorded which). The TCR originated in a donor over 45 with non-small cell lung cancer.

The CDR3 DNA follows: TGTGCCAGCAGCAAGGGGGGGACAGGGACCCTCACAGATACGCAGTATTTT. It is translated as CASSKGGTGTLTDTQYF. This chain joins TRBV5-4 and TRBJ2-3; 9 bases map to TRBD1. Germline assignment: CDR1 SGHNT and CDR2 YYREEE (reference sequence). The CDR3 runs to 17 residues. Trimming removed 4 bases from V and 2 bases from J; junction bases left unmatched: 11.